The following is a T cell receptor (beta chain) sequence with its context. The record originates from a study of radiotherapy plus CTLA-4 blockade in lung cancer. The method was immunoSEQ multiplex PCR; TCRdb's version includes in-frame clones alone and lacks a portion of them. Altogether around 65,000 clones are present, about 80% being singletons, with the ten largest covering approximately 4%. The receptor's source is a human donor with non-small cell lung cancer who had a complete response to radiotherapy plus ipilimumab. This specimen was peripheral blood, taken from a patient treated with radiotherapy plus ipilimumab.

In DNA, the CDR3 is TGTGCCAGCTCACCCGCAGGTCGGGAAAAACTGTTTTTT. Protein product: CASSPAGREKLFF. V gene TRBV18 combines with J gene TRBJ1-4; D remains ambiguous. The germline CDR1 and CDR2 sequences are KGHSH and LQKENI. The V and J ends lost 3 bases and 8 bases respectively, with 10 bases between them. The CDR3 spans 13 residues.